These 2 T cell receptor beta chains were all obtained from the same sample, sequenced in a study of Ad26.COV2.S vaccination and SARS-CoV-2 variants. The data were produced by immunoSEQ multiplex PCR, yet TCRdb's version contains in-frame clones alone and is incomplete. This table holds about 390,000 clones, roughly nine tenths found once. Treatment: 15 to 20 received Ad26.COV2.S at low or high dose, single or two shots; roughly five received placebo; per-sample allocation not given. Vaccine and placebo recipients were sampled on day 63 after the first injection. The source material was peripheral blood, sampled in a trial of Ad26.COV2.S vaccine versus placebo. These receptors were obtained from a person between 18 and 60 years old who received the Ad26.COV2.S COVID-19 vaccine or a placebo.

CDR3 sequence: CSASGGAAPLLYEQYF. In nucleotides, the CDR3 is TGCAGTGCTAGTGGGGGGGCTGCCCCTCTCCTCTACGAGCAGTACTTC. The chain recombines TRBV20-1 with TRBJ2-7; tentative D call: TRBD2 (7 bases). The CDR3 extends over 16 amino acids. The ends were cut back, 3 bases at V and 3 bases at J, with 21 bases in the middle. Per the germline V gene, CDR1 is DFQATT and CDR2 is SNEGSKA (reference sequence).

The CDR3 loop is CASSDPGTETTSTDTQYF. The CDR3 nucleotides read TGTGCCAGCAGTGACCCAGGGACAGAGACCACTAGCACAGATACGCAGTATTTT. The chain links TRBV6-4 to TRBJ2-3; TRBD1 agrees at 7 bases. This CDR3 is built from 18 residues. J gave up 0 bases and V 2 bases, and 11 bases lay outside the gene matches. Germline V gene lookup returns CDR1 MRHNA and CDR2 SNTAGT.